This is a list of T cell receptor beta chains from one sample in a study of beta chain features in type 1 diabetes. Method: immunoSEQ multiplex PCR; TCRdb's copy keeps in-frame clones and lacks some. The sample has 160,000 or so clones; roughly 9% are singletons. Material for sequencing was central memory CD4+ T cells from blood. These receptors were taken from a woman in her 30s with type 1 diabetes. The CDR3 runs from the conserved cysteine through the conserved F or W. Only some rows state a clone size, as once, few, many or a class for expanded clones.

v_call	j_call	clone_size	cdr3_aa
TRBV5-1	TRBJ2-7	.	CASSLAGQGHQEQYF
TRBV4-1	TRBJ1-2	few	CASSSRDRDYGYTF
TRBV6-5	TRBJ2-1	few	CASSASSDEQFF
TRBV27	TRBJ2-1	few	CASSFRPETGAYNEQFF
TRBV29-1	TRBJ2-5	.	CSVEAPASGETQYF
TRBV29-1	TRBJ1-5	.	CSVSMDRYQPQHF
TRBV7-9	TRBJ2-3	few	CASSLVSGRADTQYF
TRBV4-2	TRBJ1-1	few	CASSQGNRVTEAFF
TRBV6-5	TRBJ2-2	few	CASSSSSTGELFF
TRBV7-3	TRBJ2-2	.	CASSLTASGRAGGELFF
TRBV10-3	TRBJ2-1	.	CAISGLAGGYNEQFF
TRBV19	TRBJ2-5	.	CATQPGQGGETQYF
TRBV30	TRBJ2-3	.	CAWTSGTDTQYF
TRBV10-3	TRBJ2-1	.	CAISEAGQRYNEQFF
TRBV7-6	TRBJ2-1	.	CASSLGQANEQFF
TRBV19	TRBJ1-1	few	CASSFGRVNTEAFF
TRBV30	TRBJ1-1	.	CAGILPIGQGRTEAFF
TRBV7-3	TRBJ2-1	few	CASRAGTSGHNEQFF
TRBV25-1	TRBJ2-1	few	CASSDWSGRRNEQFF
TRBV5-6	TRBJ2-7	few	CASSLEGHLYEQYF
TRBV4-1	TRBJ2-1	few	CASSQVASGLSYNEQFF
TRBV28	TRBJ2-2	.	CASISPANTGELFF
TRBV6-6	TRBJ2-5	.	CASLGGGQETQYF
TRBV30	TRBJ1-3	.	CAWTGGNTIYF
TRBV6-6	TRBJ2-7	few	CASSPGLGGSANEQYF
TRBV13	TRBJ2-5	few	CASSLLAEVEETQYF
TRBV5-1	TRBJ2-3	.	CASSVPGSTDTQYF
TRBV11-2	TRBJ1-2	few	CASSRPGQAYGYTF
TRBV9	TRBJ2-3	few	CASSVASSTDTQYF
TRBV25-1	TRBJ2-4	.	CASSGAGGQNIQYF
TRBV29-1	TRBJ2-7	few	CSVEGLAGDLQYEQYF
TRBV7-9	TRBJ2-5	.	CASSSIRGETQYF
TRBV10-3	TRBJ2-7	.	CAISASVGEQYF
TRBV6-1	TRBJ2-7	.	CASRGYEQYF
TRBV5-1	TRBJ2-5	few	CASSYGTSGSEETQYF
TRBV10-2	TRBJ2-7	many	CASSDFYEQYF
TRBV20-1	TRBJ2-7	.	CSAQGDYEQYF
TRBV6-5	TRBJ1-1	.	CASTRDENTEAFF
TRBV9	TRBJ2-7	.	CASSVEGVRSYEQYF
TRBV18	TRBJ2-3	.	CASSALAQVADTQYF
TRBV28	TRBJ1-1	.	CASSPPTGGHTEAFF
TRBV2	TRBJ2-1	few	CASSGTSGLSWGYNEQFF
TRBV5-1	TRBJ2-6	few	CASWDSQGANVLTF